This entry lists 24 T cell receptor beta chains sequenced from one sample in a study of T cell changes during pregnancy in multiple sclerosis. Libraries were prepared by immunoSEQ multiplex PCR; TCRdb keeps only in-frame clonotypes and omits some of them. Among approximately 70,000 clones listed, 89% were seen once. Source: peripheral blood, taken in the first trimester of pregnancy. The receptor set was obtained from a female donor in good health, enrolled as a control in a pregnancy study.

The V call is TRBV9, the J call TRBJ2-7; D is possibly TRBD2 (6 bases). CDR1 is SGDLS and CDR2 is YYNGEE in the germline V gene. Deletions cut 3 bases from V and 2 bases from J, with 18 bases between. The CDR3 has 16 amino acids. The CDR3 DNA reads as TGTGCCAGCAGCGCTGGGGACTCGCGAGCGGCCTACGAGCAGTACTTC. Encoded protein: CASSAGDSRAAYEQYF.

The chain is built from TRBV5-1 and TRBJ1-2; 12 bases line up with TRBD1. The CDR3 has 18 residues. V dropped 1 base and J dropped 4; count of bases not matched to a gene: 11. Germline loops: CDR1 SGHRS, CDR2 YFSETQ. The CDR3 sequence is CASSLSSGTGGDLYGYTF. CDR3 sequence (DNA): TGCGCCAGCAGCTTGTCCTCCGGGACAGGGGGCGACCTCTATGGCTACACCTTC.

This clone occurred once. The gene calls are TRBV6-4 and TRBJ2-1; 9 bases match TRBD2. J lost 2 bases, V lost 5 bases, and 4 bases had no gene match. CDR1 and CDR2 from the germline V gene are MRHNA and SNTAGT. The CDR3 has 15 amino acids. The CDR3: CASSMIAGAYNEQFF. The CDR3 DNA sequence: TGTGCCAGCAGTATGATAGCGGGGGCCTACAATGAGCAGTTCTTC.

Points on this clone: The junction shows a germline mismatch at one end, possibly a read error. In DNA form, the CDR3 reads TGTGCCAGCAGCCAAGGTATAGCCAGGCGGACCCCGGAGGACTTC. Its translation: CASSQGIARRTPEDF. The chain joins TRBV14 to TRBJ2-7; D might be TRBD2 (5 bases). CDR1 is SGHDN and CDR2 is FVKESK in the germline V gene. The CDR3 has 15 amino acids. Combining the CDR3 with reference TRBV14 and TRBJ2-7 gives the whole variable domain EAGVTQFPSHSVIEKGQTVTLRCDPISGHDNLYWYRRVMGKEIKFLLHFVKESKQDESGMPNNRFLAERTGGTYSTLKVQPAELEDSGVYFCASSQGIARRTPEDFGPGTRLTVT.

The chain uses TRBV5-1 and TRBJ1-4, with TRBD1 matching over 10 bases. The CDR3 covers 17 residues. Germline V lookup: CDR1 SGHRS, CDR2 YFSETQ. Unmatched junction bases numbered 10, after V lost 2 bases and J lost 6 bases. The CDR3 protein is CASSFGLPGTGDEKLFF. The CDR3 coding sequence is TGCGCCAGCAGCTTCGGTTTACCGGGGACAGGGGATGAAAAACTGTTTTTT.

CDR3 in DNA: TGTGCCACCAGCAGAGATCTAACAGGGTGGAACACTGAAGCTTTCTTT. Encoded protein: CATSRDLTGWNTEAFF. The chain is built from TRBV15 and TRBJ1-1; D may be TRBD1 (6 bases). The V gene lost 0 bases and the J gene lost 1 base, with 12 bases spanning the gap. The germline V gene has CDR1 LNHNV and CDR2 YYDKDF (reference sequence). This CDR3 is built from 16 residues.

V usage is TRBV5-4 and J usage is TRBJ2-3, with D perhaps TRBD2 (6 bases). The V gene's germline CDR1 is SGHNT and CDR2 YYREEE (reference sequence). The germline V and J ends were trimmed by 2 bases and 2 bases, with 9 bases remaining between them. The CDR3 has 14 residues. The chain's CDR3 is CASSFGGTTDTQYF. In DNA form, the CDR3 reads TGTGCCAGCAGCTTTGGCGGGACCACAGATACGCAGTATTTT.

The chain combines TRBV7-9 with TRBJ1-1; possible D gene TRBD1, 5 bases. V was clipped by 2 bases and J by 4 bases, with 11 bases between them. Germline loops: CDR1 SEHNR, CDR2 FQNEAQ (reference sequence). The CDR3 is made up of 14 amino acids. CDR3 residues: CASSLLGEGTEAFF. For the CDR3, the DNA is TGTGCCAGCAGCTTATTGGGGGAGGGCACTGAAGCTTTCTTT.

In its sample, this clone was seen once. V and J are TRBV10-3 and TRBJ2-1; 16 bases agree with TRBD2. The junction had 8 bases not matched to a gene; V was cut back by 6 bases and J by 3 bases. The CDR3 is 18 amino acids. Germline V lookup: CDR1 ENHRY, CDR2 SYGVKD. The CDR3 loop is CAISPGTSGRANYNEQFF. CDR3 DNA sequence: TGTGCCATCAGCCCCGGGACTAGCGGGAGGGCCAACTACAATGAGCAGTTCTTC.

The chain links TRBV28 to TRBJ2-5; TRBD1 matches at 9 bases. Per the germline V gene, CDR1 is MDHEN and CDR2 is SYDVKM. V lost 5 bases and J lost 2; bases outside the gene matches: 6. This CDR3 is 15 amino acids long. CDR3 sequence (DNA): TGTGCCAGCAGTCTTCCGGGACAGGGACAAGAGACCCAGTACTTC. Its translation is CASSLPGQGQETQYF.

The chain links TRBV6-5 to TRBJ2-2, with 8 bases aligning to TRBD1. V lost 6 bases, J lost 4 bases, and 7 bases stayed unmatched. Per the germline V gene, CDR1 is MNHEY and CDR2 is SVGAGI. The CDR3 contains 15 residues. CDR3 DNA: TGTGCCAGCAGCCTGACAGGGGCGGCCACCGGGGAGCTGTTTTTT. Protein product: CASSLTGAATGELFF.

The DNA for the CDR3 is TGTGCCAGCAGCGCGACAGGGGCGCAAGAGACCCAGTACTTC. The encoded protein is CASSATGAQETQYF. This sequence joins TRBV9 and TRBJ2-5; TRBD1 aligns across 8 bases. Trimming at V came to 3 bases and at J to 2 bases, leaving 3 bases not matched to a gene. CDR1 is SGDLS, CDR2 YYNGEE, per germline. The CDR3 is 14 amino acids.

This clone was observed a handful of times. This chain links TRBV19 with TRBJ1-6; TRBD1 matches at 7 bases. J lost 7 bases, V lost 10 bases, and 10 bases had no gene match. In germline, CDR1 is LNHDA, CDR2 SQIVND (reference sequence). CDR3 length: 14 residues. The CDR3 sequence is CATSPTGWNSPLHF. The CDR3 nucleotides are TGTGCCACCTCTCCGACAGGGTGGAATTCACCCCTCCACTTT.

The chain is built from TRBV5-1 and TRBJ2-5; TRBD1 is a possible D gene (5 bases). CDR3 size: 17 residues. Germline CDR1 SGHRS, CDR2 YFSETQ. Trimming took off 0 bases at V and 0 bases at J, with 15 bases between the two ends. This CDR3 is CASSLESMGLDQETQYF. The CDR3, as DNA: TGCGCCAGCAGCTTGGAATCTATGGGGCTCGACCAAGAGACCCAGTACTTC.

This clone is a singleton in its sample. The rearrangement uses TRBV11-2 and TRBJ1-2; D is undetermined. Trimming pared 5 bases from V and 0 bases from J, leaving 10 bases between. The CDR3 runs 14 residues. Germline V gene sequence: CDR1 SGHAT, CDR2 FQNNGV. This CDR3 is CASSPPRSNYGYTF. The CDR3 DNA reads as TGTGCCAGCAGCCCCCCCAGGTCTAACTATGGCTACACCTTC.

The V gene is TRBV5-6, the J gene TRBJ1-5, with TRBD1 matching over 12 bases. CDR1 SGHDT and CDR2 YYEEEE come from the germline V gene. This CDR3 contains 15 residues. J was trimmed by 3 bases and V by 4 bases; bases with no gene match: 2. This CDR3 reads CASSRDRGLNQPQHF. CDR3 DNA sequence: TGTGCCAGCAGCAGGGACAGGGGGCTCAATCAGCCCCAGCATTTT.

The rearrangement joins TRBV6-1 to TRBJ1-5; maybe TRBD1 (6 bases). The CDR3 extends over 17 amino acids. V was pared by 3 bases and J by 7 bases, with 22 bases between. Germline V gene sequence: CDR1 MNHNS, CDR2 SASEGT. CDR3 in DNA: TGTGCCAGCAGTGACCTTTACTCCTCGGGGGGCGGACAGCCCCAGCATTTT. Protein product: CASSDLYSSGGGQPQHF.

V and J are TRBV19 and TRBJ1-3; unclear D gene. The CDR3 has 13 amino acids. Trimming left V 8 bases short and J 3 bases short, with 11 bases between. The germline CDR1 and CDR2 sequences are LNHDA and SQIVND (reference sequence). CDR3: CASAASGGNTIYF. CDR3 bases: TGTGCCAGTGCAGCCTCGGGTGGAAACACCATATATTTT.

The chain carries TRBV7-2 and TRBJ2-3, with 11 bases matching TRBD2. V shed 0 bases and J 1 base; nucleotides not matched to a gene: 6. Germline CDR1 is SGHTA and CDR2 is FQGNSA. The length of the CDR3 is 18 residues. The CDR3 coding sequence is TGTGCCAGCAGCTTAGCTGCGTCTAGCGGGGGGCGCACAGATACGCAGTATTTT. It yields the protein CASSLAASSGGRTDTQYF.

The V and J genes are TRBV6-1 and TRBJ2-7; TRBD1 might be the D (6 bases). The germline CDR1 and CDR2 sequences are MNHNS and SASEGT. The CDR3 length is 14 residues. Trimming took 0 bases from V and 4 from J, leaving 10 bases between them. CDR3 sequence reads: CASSEAGTTYEQYF. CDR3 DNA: TGTGCCAGCAGTGAAGCAGGGACAACGTACGAGCAGTACTTC.

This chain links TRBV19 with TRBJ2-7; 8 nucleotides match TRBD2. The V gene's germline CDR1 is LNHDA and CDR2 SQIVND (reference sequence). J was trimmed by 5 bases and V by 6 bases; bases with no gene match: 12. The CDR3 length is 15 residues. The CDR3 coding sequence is TGTGCCAGTAGCCCGGGGGGGGGTCGGGCCGACGAGCAGTACTTC. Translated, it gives CASSPGGGRADEQYF.

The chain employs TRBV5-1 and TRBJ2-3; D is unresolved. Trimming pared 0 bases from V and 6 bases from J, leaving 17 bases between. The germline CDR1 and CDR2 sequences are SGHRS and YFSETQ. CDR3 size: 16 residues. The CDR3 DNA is TGCGCCAGCAGCTTGGATGGTCCTAGATCGGGTGATACGCAGTATTTT. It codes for CASSLDGPRSGDTQYF. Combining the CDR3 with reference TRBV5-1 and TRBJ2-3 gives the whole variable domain KAGVTQTPRYLIKTRGQQVTLSCSPISGHRSVSWYQQTPGQGLQFLFEYFSETQRNKGNFPGRFSGRQFSNSRSEMNVSTLELGDSALYLCASSLDGPRSGDTQYFGPGTRLTVL.

CDR3 in amino acids: CASSERPLGPDTQYF. CDR3 in DNA: TGTGCCAGCAGTGAAAGGCCTTTGGGGCCAGATACGCAGTATTTT. The V and J genes are TRBV6-1 and TRBJ2-3, with D perhaps TRBD1 (5 bases). CDR3 size: 15 residues. V was shortened by 2 bases and J by 4 bases, with 13 bases between the two germline ends. Per germline, CDR1 MNHNS and CDR2 SASEGT.

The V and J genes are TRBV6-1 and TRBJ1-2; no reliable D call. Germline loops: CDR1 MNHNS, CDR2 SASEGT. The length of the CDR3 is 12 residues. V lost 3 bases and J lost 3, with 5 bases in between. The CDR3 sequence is CASSESYYGYTF. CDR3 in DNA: TGTGCCAGCAGTGAGAGCTACTATGGCTACACCTTC.